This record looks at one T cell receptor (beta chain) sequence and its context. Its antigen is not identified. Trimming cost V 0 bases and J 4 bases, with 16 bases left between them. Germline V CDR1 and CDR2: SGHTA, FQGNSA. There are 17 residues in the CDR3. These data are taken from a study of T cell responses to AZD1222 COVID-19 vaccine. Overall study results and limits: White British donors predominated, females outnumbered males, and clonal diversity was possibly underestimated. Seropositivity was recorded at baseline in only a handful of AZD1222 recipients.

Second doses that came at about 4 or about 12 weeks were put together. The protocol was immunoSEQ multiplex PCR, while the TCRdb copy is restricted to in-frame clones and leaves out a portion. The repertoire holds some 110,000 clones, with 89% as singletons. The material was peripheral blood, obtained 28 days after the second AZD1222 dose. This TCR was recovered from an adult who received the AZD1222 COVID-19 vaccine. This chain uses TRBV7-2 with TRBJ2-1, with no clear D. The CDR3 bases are TGTGCCAGCAGCTTAGCGTTCGGCCTCGATCGTTACAATGAGCAGTTCTTC. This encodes CASSLAFGLDRYNEQFF.